This is a list of T cell receptor beta chains from one sample in a study of T cells after yellow fever vaccination. Via MiXCR, TCRdb re-called the 5' RACE reads, giving one row per CDR3 protein. The sample shows about 580,000 distinct CDR3 sequences, about a sixth of them seen only once. This specimen was PBMCs, taken about 5 days after the first yellow fever vaccination. The source is a man younger than 35 who received the YFV17D yellow fever vaccine. CDR3s include the opening cysteine and the closing phenylalanine or tryptophan. The D gene is left open where the match is weak. Clone size, where shown, is once, few, many, or a class for clones that have expanded.

TRBJ1-6 TRBD1 TRBV15 few CATHPGQGFWSPLHF TGTGCCACCCACCCGGGACAGGGGTTCTGGTCACCCCTCCACTTT
TRBJ2-7 TRBD1 TRBV29-1 NA CSVVGQAGNEQYF TGCAGCGTTGTGGGACAGGCAGGGAACGAGCAGTACTTC
TRBJ2-7 TRBD1 TRBV12-3/TRBV12-4 NA CASSDPGQGGYEQYF TGTGCCAGCAGCGACCCCGGACAGGGAGGCTACGAGCAGTACTTC
TRBJ2-7 NA TRBV27 NA CASSLGGRTSYEQYF TGTGCCAGCAGTTTAGGGGGGCGGACCTCCTACGAGCAGTACTTC
TRBJ1-1 TRBD1 TRBV7-9 few CASSLETGATEAFF TGTGCCAGCAGCTTAGAAACAGGGGCCACTGAAGCTTTCTTT
TRBJ2-1 NA TRBV4-1 few CASSQEGLIRDEQFF TGCGCCAGCAGCCAAGAGGGCCTTATAAGGGATGAGCAGTTCTTC
TRBJ2-2 NA TRBV5-1 NA CASSPGAWGAGELFF TGCGCCAGCAGCCCGGGGGCATGGGGAGCCGGGGAGCTGTTTTTT
TRBJ2-7 NA TRBV6-5 few CASSYGPVADEQYF TGTGCCAGCAGTTATGGACCGGTGGCAGACGAGCAGTACTTC
TRBJ1-5 NA TRBV9 NA CASGGGISNQPQHF TGTGCCAGCGGCGGGGGCATTAGCAATCAGCCCCAGCATTTT
TRBJ1-6 NA TRBV27 NA CASSLGGYSPLHF TGTGCCAGCAGTTTAGGGGGTTATTCACCCCTCCACTTT
TRBJ2-7 NA TRBV4-3 NA CASSQDGTTYEQYF TGCGCCAGCAGCCAAGACGGGACCACCTACGAGCAGTACTTC
TRBJ2-3 TRBD2 TRBV15 few CATSRGSSGGASDTQYF TGTGCCACCAGCAGAGGTTCTAGCGGGGGGGCATCAGATACGCAGTATTTT
TRBJ2-1 NA TRBV29-1 many CSGGAVYNEQFF TGCAGCGGGGGGGCGGTCTACAATGAGCAGTTCTTC
TRBJ2-3 TRBD1 TRBV25-1 NA CASIKTGKYTDTQYF TGTGCCAGCATAAAGACAGGGAAATACACAGATACGCAGTATTTT
TRBJ2-3 NA TRBV9 few CASSAASTDTQYF TGTGCCAGCAGTGCGGCCAGCACAGATACGCAGTATTTT
TRBJ1-4 NA TRBV28 few CASREEKLFF TGTGCCAGCAGGGAGGAAAAACTGTTTTTT
TRBJ1-2 NA TRBV5-1 few CASSLDYGDGYTF TGCGCCAGCAGCTTGGATTACGGGGATGGCTACACCTTC
TRBJ2-3 NA TRBV12-3/TRBV12-4 NA CASSSCQDHCTDTQYF TGTGCCAGCAGTTCCTGTCAGGATCATTGCACAGATACGCAGTATTTT
TRBJ2-1 NA TRBV7-2 few CASSLFRPSRNEQFF TGTGCCAGCAGCTTGTTCAGGCCTTCGCGGAATGAGCAGTTCTTC
TRBJ2-7 NA TRBV20-1 few CSARTGPYEQYF TGCAGTGCTAGAACAGGGCCCTACGAGCAGTACTTC
TRBJ1-2 TRBD1 TRBV14 few CASSLQGELGYTF TGTGCCAGCAGCCTACAGGGGGAATTAGGCTACACCTTC
TRBJ2-5 NA TRBV18 many CASSPRRGETQYF TGTGCCAGCTCACCCAGGCGGGGAGAGACCCAGTACTTC
TRBJ2-5 NA TRBV5-1 few CASSLVGDTQETQYF TGCGCCAGCAGCTTGGTGGGGGACACCCAAGAGACCCAGTACTTC
TRBJ1-2 NA TRBV7-3 few CASSPNTGNGYTF TGTGCCAGCAGCCCGAACACAGGGAATGGCTACACCTTC
TRBJ2-7 TRBD2 TRBV28 many CASSFVPGGVEQYF TGTGCCAGCAGTTTTGTTCCGGGGGGGGTCGAGCAGTACTTC
TRBJ2-7 TRBD2 TRBV20-1 few CSASSILAGSSYEQYF TGCAGTGCTAGTTCTATCCTAGCGGGAAGCTCCTACGAGCAGTACTTC
TRBJ1-5 NA TRBV4-1 few CASSQDGVSQPQHF TGCGCCAGCAGCCAAGATGGGGTATCCCAGCCCCAGCATTTT
TRBJ2-3 TRBD2 TRBV5-1 NA CASSAGTSASTDTQYF TGCGCCAGCAGCGCGGGGACTAGCGCCTCCACAGATACGCAGTATTTT
TRBJ1-2 NA TRBV19 few CASSMGGNYGYTF TGTGCCAGTAGTATGGGGGGGAACTATGGCTACACCTTC
TRBJ2-3 NA TRBV27 few CASSSVPTDTQYF TGTGCCAGCAGTTCCGTCCCCACAGATACGCAGTATTTT
TRBJ2-5 TRBD2 TRBV2 few CASRTSGKETQYF TGTGCCAGCAGGACTAGCGGAAAAGAGACCCAGTACTTC
TRBJ1-2 NA TRBV24-1 many CATSDLDMGYGYTF TGTGCCACCAGTGATTTGGATATGGGCTATGGCTACACCTTC
TRBJ2-5 TRBD2 TRBV5-6 few CASSLLTSGGETQYF TGTGCCAGCAGCTTATTGACTAGCGGGGGAGAGACCCAGTACTTC
TRBJ2-7 NA TRBV7-2 NA CASSPELRTEQYF TGTGCCAGCAGCCCCGAACTCCGCACCGAGCAGTACTTC
TRBJ2-1 TRBD1 TRBV10-3 NA CAIRNSRTGRIFNEQFF TGTGCCATCAGAAATTCAAGGACAGGGAGGATTTTCAATGAGCAGTTCTTC
TRBJ1-1 NA TRBV2 NA CASSESGDRVVGTEAFF TGTGCCAGCAGTGAATCGGGTGATCGGGTTGTAGGAACTGAAGCTTTCTTT
TRBJ2-5 TRBD2 TRBV4-3 once CASSQEAGRRTLETQYF TGCGCCAGCAGCCAAGAAGCGGGGAGGCGGACCCTAGAGACCCAGTACTTC
TRBJ2-3 NA TRBV7-2 many CASSSVEGSVDTQYF TGTGCCAGCAGCTCCGTGGAGGGGTCCGTCGATACGCAGTATTTT
TRBJ2-3 NA TRBV20-1 NA CSASRLVGVDTQYF TGCAGTGCTAGTCGCCTAGTGGGGGTGGATACGCAGTATTTT
TRBJ1-2 NA TRBV7-3 NA CASSFGQLYGYTF TGTGCCAGCAGCTTCGGACAGTTATATGGCTACACCTTC
TRBJ1-5 NA TRBV6-5 few CASSYYSGAQPQHF TGTGCCAGCAGTTACTACTCTGGGGCTCAGCCCCAGCATTTT
TRBJ2-2 NA TRBV20-1 few CSARNRVRTGELFF TGCAGTGCTAGAAACAGGGTCCGCACCGGGGAGCTGTTTTTT
TRBJ2-3 TRBD2 TRBV2 few CASSEGLKRGGSDTQYF TGTGCCAGCAGTGAAGGGTTAAAGCGGGGGGGCTCAGATACGCAGTATTTT